Listed below are T cell receptor beta chains from one sample, sequenced in a study of cytomegalovirus exposure and HLA in healthy donors. TCRdb keeps only in-frame clones here, not all; method: immunoSEQ multiplex PCR. The table lists around 64,000 clones, less than 80% of them singletons, with roughly 3% in the top ten. The sample comprised PBMCs. Receptor source: a woman aged 45-65 years in good health and CMV-seronegative. Each CDR3 is given with its conserved first and last residue. The D gene is left open where the match is weak. Size values are once, few and many counts, or a class for expanded clones, and some rows have none.

V	D	size	J	CDR3	DNA
TRBV19	-	once	TRBJ1-3	CASSTGHYSGNTIYF	TGTGCCAGTAGTACCGGACACTACTCTGGAAACACCATATATTTT
TRBV9	-	-	TRBJ1-1	CASSVAMNTEAFF	TGTGCCAGCAGCGTAGCTATGAACACTGAAGCTTTCTTT
TRBV5-4	TRBD1	-	TRBJ1-1	CASSPRDREAFF	TGTGCCAGCAGCCCTAGGGACAGAGAAGCTTTCTTT
TRBV9	TRBD1	-	TRBJ1-1	CASSVGQGAPNTEAFF	TGTGCCAGCAGCGTAGGACAGGGGGCTCCGAACACTGAAGCTTTCTTT
TRBV7-2	TRBD1	-	TRBJ2-7	CASSDRDRFYEQYF	TGTGCCAGCAGCGACCGGGACAGATTCTACGAGCAGTACTTC
TRBV5-4	-	-	TRBJ1-1	CASSPPDNRDTEAFF	TGTGCCAGCAGCCCCCCGGACAACAGGGATACTGAAGCTTTCTTT
TRBV18	TRBD1	-	TRBJ2-7	CASSPPRQGVIYEQYF	TGTGCCAGCTCACCACCCCGACAGGGGGTGATATACGAGCAGTACTTC
TRBV6-4	-	few	TRBJ2-1	CASSDSRGHEQFF	TGTGCCAGCAGTGACTCTAGGGGTCATGAGCAGTTCTTC
TRBV29-1	TRBD2	-	TRBJ2-3	CSVEGLAGGRATDTQYF	TGCAGCGTCGAGGGACTAGCGGGAGGTCGGGCCACAGATACGCAGTATTTT
TRBV7-2	TRBD2	few	TRBJ2-3	CASSLPLAGGLNTDTQYF	TGTGCCAGCAGCCTCCCCCTAGCGGGAGGACTAAACACAGATACGCAGTATTTT
TRBV15	-	-	TRBJ1-4	CATSRGVRGGGEKLFF	TGTGCCACCAGCAGAGGGGTACGGGGAGGAGGTGAAAAACTGTTTTTT
TRBV21-1	-	few	TRBJ2-1	CASSKARGQDNEQFF	TGTGCCAGCAGCAAAGCGAGGGGGCAGGACAATGAGCAGTTCTTC
TRBV7-3	TRBD2	-	TRBJ2-1	CASSSGTSGDNEQFF	TGTGCCAGCAGCTCGGGGACTAGCGGAGACAATGAGCAGTTCTTC
TRBV10-3	TRBD2	-	TRBJ2-7	CAISSGRASYEQYF	TGTGCCATCAGTAGCGGGAGGGCCTCCTACGAGCAGTACTTC
TRBV7-9	-	-	TRBJ1-4	CASSSRTARDEKLFF	TGTGCCAGCAGCTCGCGGACAGCGCGGGATGAAAAACTGTTTTTT
TRBV4-3	-	-	TRBJ2-3	CASSQDSGLGTDTQYF	TGCGCCAGCAGCCAAGATTCAGGGTTAGGGACAGATACGCAGTATTTT
TRBV6-6	-	-	TRBJ1-2	CASSYSAGVNYGYTF	TGTGCCAGCAGTTACTCTGCAGGGGTCAACTATGGCTACACCTTC
TRBV13	TRBD1	once	TRBJ2-7	CASSPGQVSYEQYF	TGTGCCAGCAGCCCCGGACAGGTATCCTACGAGCAGTACTTC
TRBV30	TRBD2	-	TRBJ2-3	CALGLAGGPTQYF	TGTGCCTTGGGACTAGCGGGAGGTCCTACGCAGTATTTT
TRBV27	TRBD1	few	TRBJ1-1	CASSFQGARTEAFF	TGTGCCAGCAGTTTCCAGGGGGCGAGAACTGAAGCTTTCTTT
TRBV4-2	TRBD1	-	TRBJ2-7	CASSHTAMGTGAAYEQYF	TGTGCCAGCAGCCACACCGCTATGGGGACAGGGGCCGCCTACGAGCAGTACTTC
TRBV30	-	-	TRBJ1-1	CAWSVQVRKEAFF	TGTGCCTGGAGTGTACAGGTGCGGAAGGAAGCTTTCTTT
TRBV28	TRBD2	few	TRBJ2-7	CASGGGEKGQYF	TGTGCCAGCGGGGGAGGGGAGAAAGGGCAGTACTTC
TRBV29-1	TRBD2	-	TRBJ2-3	CSVGLAGTDTQYF	TGCAGCGTGGGACTAGCGGGCACAGATACGCAGTATTTT
TRBV5-5	TRBD1	few	TRBJ1-5	CASSSLPGTVNQPQHF	TGTGCCAGCAGCTCCTTACCCGGGACAGTTAATCAGCCCCAGCATTTT
TRBV27	TRBD1	-	TRBJ1-5	CASSQGTGPYSNQPQHF	TGTGCCAGCAGCCAAGGGACAGGGCCGTATAGCAATCAGCCCCAGCATTTT
TRBV5-1	-	few	TRBJ2-2	CASSSGGQTGELFF	TGCGCCAGCAGTTCCGGGGGGCAGACCGGGGAGCTGTTTTTT
TRBV28	-	-	TRBJ2-7	CASRRLYEQYF	TGTGCCAGCAGGCGATTATACGAGCAGTACTTC
TRBV10-3	TRBD1	-	TRBJ2-7	CAISDPRDRSYEQYF	TGTGCCATCAGTGACCCACGGGACAGATCCTACGAGCAGTACTTC
TRBV6-5	-	-	TRBJ2-7	CASSYGWSSYEQYF	TGTGCCAGCAGTTACGGTTGGAGCTCCTACGAGCAGTACTTC
TRBV27	-	-	TRBJ2-1	CASSLSDYHNEQFF	TGTGCCAGCAGTTTAAGCGACTACCACAATGAGCAGTTCTTC
TRBV11-3	TRBD1	-	TRBJ2-7	CASSLAYGTALYEQYF	TGTGCCAGCAGCTTAGCATACGGGACAGCCTTATACGAGCAGTACTTC
TRBV7-3	-	-	TRBJ2-1	CASSLTGQENNEQFF	TGTGCCAGCAGCCTCACAGGGCAGGAAAACAATGAGCAGTTCTTC
TRBV12-5	TRBD2	-	TRBJ2-7	CASGIGGGSYEQYF	TGTGCTAGTGGAATCGGCGGGGGCTCCTACGAGCAGTACTTC
TRBV5-5	-	-	TRBJ2-2	CASSSTGAGELFF	TGTGCCAGCAGCTCGACAGGCGCCGGGGAGCTGTTTTTT
TRBV19	TRBD1	many	TRBJ1-5	CASSPGQGSNQPQHF	TGTGCCAGTAGTCCCGGACAGGGAAGCAATCAGCCCCAGCATTTT
TRBV7-2	TRBD2	-	TRBJ2-4	CASSPGTSGRSLAKNIQYF	TGTGCCAGCAGCCCCGGGACTAGCGGGAGGTCTCTAGCCAAAAACATTCAGTACTTC
TRBV7-2	-	-	TRBJ2-3	CASSFAATSTDTQYF	TGTGCCAGCAGCTTTGCGGCTACTAGCACAGATACGCAGTATTTT
TRBV13	TRBD1	-	TRBJ1-1	CASREQGGNTEAFF	TGTGCCAGCAGGGAACAGGGGGGGAACACTGAAGCTTTCTTT
TRBV7-9	TRBD2	-	TRBJ2-5	CASSPLGSGRYQETQYF	TGTGCCAGCAGCCCTCTCGGTAGCGGGAGGTACCAAGAGACCCAGTACTTC
TRBV7-2	-	-	TRBJ2-7	CASSLLEYDEQYF	TGTGCCAGCAGCTTACTAGAGTATGACGAGCAGTACTTC
TRBV9	TRBD2	-	TRBJ2-7	CASSVGSSGAYEQYF	TGTGCCAGCAGCGTAGGGTCTAGCGGGGCCTACGAGCAGTACTTC
TRBV5-1	TRBD1	once	TRBJ2-7	CASSLGGTGYEQYF	TGCGCCAGCAGCTTGGGGGGGACAGGCTACGAGCAGTACTTC